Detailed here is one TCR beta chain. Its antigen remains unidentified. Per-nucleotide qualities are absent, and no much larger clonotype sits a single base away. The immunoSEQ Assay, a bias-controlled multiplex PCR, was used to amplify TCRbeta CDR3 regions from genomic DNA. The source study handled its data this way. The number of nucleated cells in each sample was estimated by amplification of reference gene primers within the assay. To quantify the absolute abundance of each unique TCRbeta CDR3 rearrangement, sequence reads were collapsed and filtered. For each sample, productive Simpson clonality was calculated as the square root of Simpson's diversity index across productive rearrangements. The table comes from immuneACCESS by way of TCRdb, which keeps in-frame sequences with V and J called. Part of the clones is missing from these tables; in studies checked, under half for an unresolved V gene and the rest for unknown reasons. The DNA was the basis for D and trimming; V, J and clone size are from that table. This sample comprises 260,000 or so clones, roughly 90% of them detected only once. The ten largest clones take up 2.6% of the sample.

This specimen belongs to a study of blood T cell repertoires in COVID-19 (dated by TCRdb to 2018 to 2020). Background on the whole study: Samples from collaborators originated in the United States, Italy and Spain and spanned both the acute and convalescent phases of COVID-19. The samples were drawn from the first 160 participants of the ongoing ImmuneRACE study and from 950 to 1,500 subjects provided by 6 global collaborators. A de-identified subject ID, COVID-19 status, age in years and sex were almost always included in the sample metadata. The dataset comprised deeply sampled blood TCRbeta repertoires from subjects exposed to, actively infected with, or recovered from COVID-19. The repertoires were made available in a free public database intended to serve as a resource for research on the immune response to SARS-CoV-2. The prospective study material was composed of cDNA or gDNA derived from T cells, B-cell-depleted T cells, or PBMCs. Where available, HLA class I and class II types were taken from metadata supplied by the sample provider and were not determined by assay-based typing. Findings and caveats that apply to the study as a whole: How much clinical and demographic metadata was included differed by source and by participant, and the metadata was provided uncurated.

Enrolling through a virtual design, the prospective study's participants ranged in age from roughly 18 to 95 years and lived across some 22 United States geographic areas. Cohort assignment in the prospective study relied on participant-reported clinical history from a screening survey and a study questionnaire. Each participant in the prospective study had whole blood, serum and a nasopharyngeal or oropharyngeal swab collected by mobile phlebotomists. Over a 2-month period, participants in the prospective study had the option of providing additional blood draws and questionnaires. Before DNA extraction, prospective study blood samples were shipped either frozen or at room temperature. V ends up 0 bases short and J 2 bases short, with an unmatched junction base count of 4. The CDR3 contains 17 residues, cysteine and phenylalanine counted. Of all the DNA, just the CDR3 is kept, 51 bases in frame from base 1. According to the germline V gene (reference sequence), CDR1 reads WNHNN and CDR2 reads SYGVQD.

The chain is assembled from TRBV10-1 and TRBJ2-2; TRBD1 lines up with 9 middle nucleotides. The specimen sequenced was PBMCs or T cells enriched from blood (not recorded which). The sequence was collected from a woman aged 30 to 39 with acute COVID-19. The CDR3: CASSESRGQGNTGELFF. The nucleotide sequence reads TGCGCCAGCAGTGAGTCGAGGGGACAGGGTAACACCGGGGAGCTGTTTTTT.